The sequence of this TCR beta chain was determined in a study of cytomegalovirus exposure and HLA in healthy donors. Study-level findings and limits: In terms of immune exposure information, only CMV serostatus was available. Later analysis demonstrated an association between a missense DCLRE1C variant and TCR beta V- and J-gene trimming.

With regard to this clone: Its antigen is unidentified.

V shed 3 bases and J shed 3 bases, with 12 bases lying between them. CDR3 length: 15 amino acids. Germline V gives CDR1 LNHDA, CDR2 SQIVND (reference sequence). The PCR made use of 60 Vbeta and 13 Jbeta primers. Data came from immunoSEQ multiplex PCR; TCRdb stores just in-frame clones and leaves some out. The sample has under 250,000 clones, around 78% seen once; the top ten hold 1.5% to 2%. V gene TRBV19 combines with J gene TRBJ1-5, with a possible D match to TRBD1 (5 bases). Sequencing input: PBMCs. This TCR came from a man younger than 45 in good health and CMV-seronegative. As DNA, the CDR3 is TGTGCCAGTAGTATGGGGCAGATTTCCAATCAGCCCCAGCATTTT. Amino acids: CASSMGQISNQPQHF.